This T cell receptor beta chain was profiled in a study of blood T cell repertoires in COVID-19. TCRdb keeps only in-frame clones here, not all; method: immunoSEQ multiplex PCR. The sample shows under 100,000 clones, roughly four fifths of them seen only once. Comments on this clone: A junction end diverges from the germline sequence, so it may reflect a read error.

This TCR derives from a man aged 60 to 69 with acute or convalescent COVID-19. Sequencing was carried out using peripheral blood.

This CDR3 reads CASSYRQGNHF. For the CDR3, the DNA is TGTGCCAGCAGTTACCGACAGGGCAACCATTTC. The gene calls are TRBV6-6 and TRBJ2-7, with 7 bases matching TRBD1. There are 11 residues in the CDR3. Germline assignment: CDR1 MNHNY and CDR2 SVGAGI (reference sequence).